This TCR beta chain was profiled in a study of T cell responses to AZD1222 COVID-19 vaccine (dated by TCRdb to the early 2020s). Background on the whole study: AZD1222 recipients whose second dose came at about 4 weeks and those whose second dose came at about 12 weeks were combined into one group, since spike-specific TCR depth and breadth did not differ between the two schedules. TCR sequencing was performed for 230 to 250 trial participants, of whom around 210 were given two doses of AZD1222 and some 26 were given two doses of MenACWY control vaccine. Enrollment into the trials was organized by age into subgroups of 18-55, 56-69 and 70-plus years, and those subgroups contained roughly 160, 29 and 62 TCR-sequenced participants, respectively. Summary of the overall study and its limitations: Vaccine-associated CD4 TCRs spanned the whole spike protein, with dominant responses in regions 160-218 and 743-854. Participants were mostly white British and included more females than males, and it was suggested by the authors that clonal diversity may have been underestimated. Nearly half of unique spike-specific TCRs reportedly recognized epitopes outside regions mutated in the B.1.351 and B.1.1.7 variants. After two AZD1222 doses, spike-specific TCR breadth and depth were significantly higher than at day 0 and than in MenACWY recipients. In the small 56-69-year group, the increase in depth fell short of significance, most likely because of low power. Conclusions about previously exposed vaccinees were limited because only 6 or 7 AZD1222 recipients were SARS-CoV-2 seropositive at baseline. Because no day 14 peak-response samples were available, the repertoires could be characterized only after the peak T cell response.

Turning to this clone: Its binding antigen is unknown. Per-base qualities were not stored, and no clone one base away is much larger.

V was cut back by 6 bases and J by 4 bases, leaving a gap of 18 bases between them. CDR1 MNHEY and CDR2 SMNVEV were looked up in the germline V gene (reference sequence). Inclusive of the bounding cysteine and phenylalanine, the CDR3 is 15 residues long. Only CDR3 DNA remains: 45 bases, in frame from the first base. The CDR3 regions of human TCRbeta chains were analyzed by immunosequencing. The original methods were these. TCRs in the repertoires were compared against a reference library of SARS-CoV-2-specific TCRs that had been generated with the MIRA antigen-specificity platform. Breadth was defined as the fraction of unique TCRs that were SARS-CoV-2-associated. Depth was defined as the fraction of total T cells that were SARS-CoV-2-associated. Each spike-specific TCR was assigned to its reactive spike region and to a CD4 or CD8 class using the MIRA data. Log10-transformed breadth and depth values were compared by one-way ANOVA with Sidak's multiple comparisons tests. TCRdb took over this immuneACCESS table, retaining in-frame rearrangements with V and J assigned. Such tables are incomplete; in checked studies, under half of the missing clones stem from an unresolved V gene, and the remainder is unexplained. The V and J calls and the clone size are those of that table, but D and trimming were determined from the DNA. This sample comprises 120,000 to 150,000 clones, 80% to 90% of them detected only once. The ten largest clones represent 4.5% to 6.5% of the sample.

According to the study, the label for this sample's time point signals: baseline before first vaccination. The vaccinee samples were drawn from two UK trials, COV001 and COV002, one of which was a single-blind randomized controlled phase 2/3 trial testing AZD1222 (ChAdOx1 nCoV-19) in healthy adults. For TCRbeta chain sequencing, PBMC samples were collected from trial participants at day 0 and at day 28 after the second dose. The sequence came from an adult in good health. Rearrangement joined TRBV27 to TRBJ1-2; TRBD1 is perhaps the D gene, given 6 matching bases. The input for sequencing was peripheral blood, taken on day 0 of AZD1222 vaccination. The nucleotide sequence reads as follows: TGTGCCAGCAGCCGAACAGGGCGTGGTGGCTATGGCTACACCTTC. This gives the protein CASSRTGRGGYGYTF.